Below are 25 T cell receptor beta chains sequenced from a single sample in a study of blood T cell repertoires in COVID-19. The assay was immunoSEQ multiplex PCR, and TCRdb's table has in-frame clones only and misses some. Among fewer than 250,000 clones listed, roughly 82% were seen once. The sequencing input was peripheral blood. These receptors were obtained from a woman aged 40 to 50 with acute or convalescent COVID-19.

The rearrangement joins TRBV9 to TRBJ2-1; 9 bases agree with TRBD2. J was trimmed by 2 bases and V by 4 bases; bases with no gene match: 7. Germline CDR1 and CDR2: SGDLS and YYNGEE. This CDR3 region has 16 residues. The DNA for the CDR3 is TGTGCCAGCAGCACCAGGACTAGCGAACCCTACAATGAGCAGTTCTTC. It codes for CASSTRTSEPYNEQFF.

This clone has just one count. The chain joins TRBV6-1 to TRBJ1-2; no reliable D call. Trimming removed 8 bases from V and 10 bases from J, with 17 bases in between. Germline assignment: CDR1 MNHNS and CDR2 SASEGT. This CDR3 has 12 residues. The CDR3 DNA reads TGTGCCAGCCTCTACGGAGCGGTGGACTACACCTTC. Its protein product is CASLYGAVDYTF.

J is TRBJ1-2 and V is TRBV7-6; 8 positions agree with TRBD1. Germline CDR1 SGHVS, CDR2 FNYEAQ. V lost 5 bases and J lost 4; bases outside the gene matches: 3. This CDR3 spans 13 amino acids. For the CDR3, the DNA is TGTGCCAGCAGCGTCGGACAGGGCTATGGCTACACCTTC. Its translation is CASSVGQGYGYTF.

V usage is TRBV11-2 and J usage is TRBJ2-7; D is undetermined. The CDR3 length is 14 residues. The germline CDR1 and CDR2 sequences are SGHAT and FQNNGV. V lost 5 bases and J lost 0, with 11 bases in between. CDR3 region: CASSPRSYSYEQYF. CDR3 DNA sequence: TGTGCCAGCAGCCCCAGGTCCTACTCCTACGAGCAGTACTTC.

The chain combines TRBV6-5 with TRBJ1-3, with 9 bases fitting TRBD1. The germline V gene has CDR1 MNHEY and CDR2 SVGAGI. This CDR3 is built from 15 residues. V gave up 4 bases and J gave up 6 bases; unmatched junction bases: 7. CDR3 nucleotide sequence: TGTGCCAGCAGTTCAGACAGGGGGTTAGTAAACACCATATATTTT. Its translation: CASSSDRGLVNTIYF.

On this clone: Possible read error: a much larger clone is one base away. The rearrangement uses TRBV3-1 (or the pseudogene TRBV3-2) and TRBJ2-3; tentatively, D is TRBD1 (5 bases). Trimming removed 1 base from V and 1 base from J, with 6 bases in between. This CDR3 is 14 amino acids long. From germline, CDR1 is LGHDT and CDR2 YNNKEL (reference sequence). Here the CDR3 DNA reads TGTGCCAGCAGCCAAGGGGGCGGCACAGATACGCAGTATTTT. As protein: CASSQGGGTDTQYF.

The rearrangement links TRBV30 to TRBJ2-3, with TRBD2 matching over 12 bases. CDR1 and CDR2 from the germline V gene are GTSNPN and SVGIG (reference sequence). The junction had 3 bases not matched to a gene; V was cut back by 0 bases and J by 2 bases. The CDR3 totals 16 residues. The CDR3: CAWSVRTSGVTDTQYF. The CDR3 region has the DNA TGTGCCTGGAGTGTAAGGACTAGCGGGGTCACAGATACGCAGTATTTT.

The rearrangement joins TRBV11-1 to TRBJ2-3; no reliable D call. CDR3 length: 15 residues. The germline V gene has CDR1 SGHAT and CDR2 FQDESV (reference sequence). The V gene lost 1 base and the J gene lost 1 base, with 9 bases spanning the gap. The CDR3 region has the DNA TGTGCCAGCAGCTTAGGTCTAGTGGGCACAGATACGCAGTATTTT. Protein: CASSLGLVGTDTQYF. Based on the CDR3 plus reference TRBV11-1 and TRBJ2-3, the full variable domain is EAEVAQSPRYKITEKSQAVAFWCDPISGHATLYWYRQILGQGPELLVQFQDESVVDDSQLPKDRFSAERLKGVDSTLKIQPAELGDSAMYLCASSLGLVGTDTQYFGPGTRLTVL.

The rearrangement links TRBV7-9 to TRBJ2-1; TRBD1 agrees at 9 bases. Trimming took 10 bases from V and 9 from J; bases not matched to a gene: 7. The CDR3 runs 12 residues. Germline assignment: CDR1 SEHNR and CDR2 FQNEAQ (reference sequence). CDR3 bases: TGTGCCATCGTAACAGGGGGCTGTGAGCAGTTCTTC. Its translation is CAIVTGGCEQFF.

CDR3 coding DNA: TGTGCCAGCAGCCCCGCGGGCCCTAACACTGAAGCTTTCTTT. Translating it yields CASSPAGPNTEAFF. The chain combines TRBV3-1 (or the pseudogene TRBV3-2) with TRBJ1-1; D not resolved. V shed 4 bases and J shed 2 bases, with 11 bases lying between them. Germline CDR1 and CDR2: LGHDT and YNNKEL (reference sequence). This CDR3 has 14 residues.

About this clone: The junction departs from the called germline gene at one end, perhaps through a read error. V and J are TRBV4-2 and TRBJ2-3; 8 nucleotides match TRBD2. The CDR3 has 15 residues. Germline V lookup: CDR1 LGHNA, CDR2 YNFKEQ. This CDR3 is CASSQERGGTGTQYF. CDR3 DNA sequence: TGTGCCAGCAGCCAAGAACGGGGGGGCACAGGTACGCAGTATTTT.

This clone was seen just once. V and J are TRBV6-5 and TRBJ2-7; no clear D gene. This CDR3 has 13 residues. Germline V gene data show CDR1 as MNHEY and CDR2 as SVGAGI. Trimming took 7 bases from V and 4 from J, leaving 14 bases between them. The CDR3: CASKRQAQYEQYF. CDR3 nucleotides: TGTGCCAGCAAAAGGCAGGCTCAATACGAGCAGTACTTC.

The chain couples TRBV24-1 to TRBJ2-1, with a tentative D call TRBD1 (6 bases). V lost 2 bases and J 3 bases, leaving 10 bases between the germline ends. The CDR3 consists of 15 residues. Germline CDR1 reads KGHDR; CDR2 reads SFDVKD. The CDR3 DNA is TGTGCCACCAGTGATTGGACAGTTCTCTACAATGAGCAGTTCTTC. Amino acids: CATSDWTVLYNEQFF.

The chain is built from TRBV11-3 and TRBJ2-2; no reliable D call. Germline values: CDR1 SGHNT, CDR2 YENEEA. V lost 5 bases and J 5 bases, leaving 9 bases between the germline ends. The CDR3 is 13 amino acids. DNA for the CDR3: TGTGCCAGCAGCCCCTACGTTACCGGGGAGCTGTTTTTT. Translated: CASSPYVTGELFF.

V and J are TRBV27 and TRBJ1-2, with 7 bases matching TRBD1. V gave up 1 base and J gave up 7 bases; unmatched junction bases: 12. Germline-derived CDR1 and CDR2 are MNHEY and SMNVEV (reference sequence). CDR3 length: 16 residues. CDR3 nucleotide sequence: TGTGCCAGCAGTTTATTAGGAGGGACAGCACCTAGTGGCTACACCTTC. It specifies CASSLLGGTAPSGYTF.

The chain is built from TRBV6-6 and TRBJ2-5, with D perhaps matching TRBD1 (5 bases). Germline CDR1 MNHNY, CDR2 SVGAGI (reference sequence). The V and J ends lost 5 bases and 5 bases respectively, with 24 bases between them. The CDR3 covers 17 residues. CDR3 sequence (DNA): TGTGCCAGCAGTCCCACCCCACAGGCGGTGTCGTACGAGACCCAGTACTTC. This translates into CASSPTPQAVSYETQYF.

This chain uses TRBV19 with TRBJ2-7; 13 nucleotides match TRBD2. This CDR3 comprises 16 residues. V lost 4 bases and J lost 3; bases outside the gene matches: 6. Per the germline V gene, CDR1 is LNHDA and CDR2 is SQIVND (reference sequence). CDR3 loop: CASSKGTSGIFYEQYF. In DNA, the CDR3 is TGTGCCAGTAGTAAAGGGACTAGCGGGATTTTCTACGAGCAGTACTTC. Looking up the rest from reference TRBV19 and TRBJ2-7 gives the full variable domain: DGGITQSPKYLFRKEGQNVTLSCEQNLNHDAMYWYRQDPGQGLRLIYYSQIVNDFQKGDIAEGYSVSREKKESFPLTVTSAQKNPTAFYLCASSKGTSGIFYEQYFGPGTRLTVT.

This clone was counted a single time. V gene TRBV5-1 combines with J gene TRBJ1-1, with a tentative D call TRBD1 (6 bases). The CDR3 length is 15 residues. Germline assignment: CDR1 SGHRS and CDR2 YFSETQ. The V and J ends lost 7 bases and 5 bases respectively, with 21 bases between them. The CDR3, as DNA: TGCGCCAGCGGGTCCTCACAGGGAGTGGGTACTGAAGCTTTCTTT. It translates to CASGSSQGVGTEAFF. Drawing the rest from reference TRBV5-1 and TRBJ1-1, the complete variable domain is KAGVTQTPRYLIKTRGQQVTLSCSPISGHRSVSWYQQTPGQGLQFLFEYFSETQRNKGNFPGRFSGRQFSNSRSEMNVSTLELGDSALYLCASGSSQGVGTEAFFGQGTRLTVV.

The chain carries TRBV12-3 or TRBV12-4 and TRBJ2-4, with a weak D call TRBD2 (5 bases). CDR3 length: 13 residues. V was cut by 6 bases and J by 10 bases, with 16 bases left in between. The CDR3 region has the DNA TGTGCCAGCAGCCCATCTAGCTTCGAGATTCAGTACTTC. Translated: CASSPSSFEIQYF.

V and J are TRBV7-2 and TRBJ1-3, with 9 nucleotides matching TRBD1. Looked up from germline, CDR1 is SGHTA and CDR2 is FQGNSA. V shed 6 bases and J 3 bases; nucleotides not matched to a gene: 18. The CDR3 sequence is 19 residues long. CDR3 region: CASRQRDRDKRDLGNTIYF. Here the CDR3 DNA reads TGTGCCAGCAGACAACGGGACAGGGATAAACGGGACCTTGGAAACACCATATATTTT. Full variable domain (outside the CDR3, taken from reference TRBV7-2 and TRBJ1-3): GAGVSQSPSNKVTEKGKDVELRCDPISGHTALYWYRQSLGQGLEFLIYFQGNSAPDKSGLPSDRFSAERTGGSVSTLTIQRTQQEDSAVYLCASRQRDRDKRDLGNTIYFGEGSWLTVV.

The CDR3 loop reads CASSQAFMTSGSYEQYF. The CDR3 DNA reads as TGTGCCAGCAGCCAAGCATTCATGACTAGCGGGAGTTACGAGCAGTACTTC. The V gene is TRBV3-1 (or the pseudogene TRBV3-2), the J gene TRBJ2-7; 12 nucleotides agree with TRBD2. The CDR3 runs to 17 residues. Looked up from germline, CDR1 is LGHDT and CDR2 is YNNKEL (reference sequence). V shed 1 base and J 4 bases; nucleotides not matched to a gene: 8.

CDR3 bases: TGTGCCAGCAGCCAAGTTCGACAGGAGGGAGGGGAACAGTACTTC. It yields the protein CASSQVRQEGGEQYF. The chain is built from TRBV3-1 (or the pseudogene TRBV3-2) and TRBJ2-4; a weak D match, TRBD2 (7 bases). CDR3 size: 15 residues. V lost 1 base and J 13 bases, leaving 20 bases between the germline ends. Germline values: CDR1 LGHDT, CDR2 YNNKEL (reference sequence).

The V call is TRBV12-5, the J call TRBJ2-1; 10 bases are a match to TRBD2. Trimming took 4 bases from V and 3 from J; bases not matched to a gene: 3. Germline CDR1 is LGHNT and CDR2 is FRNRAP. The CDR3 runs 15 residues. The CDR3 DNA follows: TGTGCTAGTGGTTCCCCTAGCGGGGGCTACAATGAGCAGTTCTTC. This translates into CASGSPSGGYNEQFF.

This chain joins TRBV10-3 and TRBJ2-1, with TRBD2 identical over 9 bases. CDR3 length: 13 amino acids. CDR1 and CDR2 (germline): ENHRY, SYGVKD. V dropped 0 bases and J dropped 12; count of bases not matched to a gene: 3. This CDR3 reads CAISESQAGGQFF. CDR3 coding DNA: TGTGCCATCAGTGAGTCCCAAGCGGGGGGGCAGTTCTTC.

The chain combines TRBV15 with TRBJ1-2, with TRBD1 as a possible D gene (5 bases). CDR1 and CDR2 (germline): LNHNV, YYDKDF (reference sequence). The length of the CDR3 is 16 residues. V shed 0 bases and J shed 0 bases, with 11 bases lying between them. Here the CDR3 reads CATSRDWGGANYGYTF. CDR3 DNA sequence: TGTGCCACCAGCAGAGATTGGGGGGGAGCTAACTATGGCTACACCTTC. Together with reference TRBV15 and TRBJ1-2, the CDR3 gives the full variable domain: DAMVIQNPRYQVTQFGKPVTLSCSQTLNHNVMYWYQQKSSQAPKLLFHYYDKDFNNEADTPDNFQSRRPNTSFCFLDIRSPGLGDTAMYLCATSRDWGGANYGYTFGSGTRLTVV.